These T cell receptor beta chains were read from a single sample in a study of blood T cell repertoires in COVID-19. Profiling relied on immunoSEQ multiplex PCR, and the TCRdb table lists in-frame clones only, not all of them. The sample records about 100,000 clones, about 82% being singletons. Sequenced material: peripheral blood. These receptors originate from a man over 45 with active or convalescent COVID-19. Both conserved end residues are part of each CDR3. Fields, in order: V gene, J gene, CDR3 protein.

V: TRBV28
J: TRBJ1-1
CDR3: CASSLGFTEAFF

V: TRBV7-2
J: TRBJ1-1
CDR3: CASSKGTSGTEAFF

V: TRBV7-9
J: TRBJ2-7
CDR3: CASSLGQGGEQYF

V: TRBV9
J: TRBJ2-7
CDR3: CASSVGLAGYEQYF

V: TRBV19
J: TRBJ2-5
CDR3: CASIGGSLGQETQYF

V: TRBV7-3
J: TRBJ2-3
CDR3: CASSSGLATDTQYF

V: TRBV29-1
J: TRBJ2-1
CDR3: CSVISGVPYNEQFF

V: TRBV12-3/TRBV12-4
J: TRBJ1-1
CDR3: CASLRRGGLAFF

V: TRBV7-8
J: TRBJ2-7
CDR3: CASSATSGQYEQYF

V: TRBV24-1
J: TRBJ2-5
CDR3: CATSERDSPQYF

V: TRBV3-1/TRBV3-2
J: TRBJ2-7
CDR3: CASSPGQGGYEQYF

V: TRBV5-1
J: TRBJ1-1
CDR3: CASSVGLEGAEAFF

V: TRBV6-6
J: TRBJ1-2
CDR3: CASSRSGANGYTF

V: TRBV7-8
J: TRBJ2-3
CDR3: CASSQNRVGTDTQYF

V: TRBV5-6
J: TRBJ2-7
CDR3: CASSLSGVTYEQYF

V: TRBV7-8
J: TRBJ1-1
CDR3: CASSYGQDYTEAFF

V: TRBV10-3
J: TRBJ2-5
CDR3: CAISTQGGQETQYF

V: TRBV30
J: TRBJ2-1
CDR3: CAWSRDSYNEQFF

V: TRBV7-9
J: TRBJ1-4
CDR3: CASSRAGPGTANEKLFF

V: TRBV5-1
J: TRBJ1-2
CDR3: CASSRAGTGAIYGYTF

V: TRBV6-5
J: TRBJ1-1
CDR3: CASSYSGRDRAGTFF

V: TRBV18
J: TRBJ1-1
CDR3: CASSLKEASEAFF

V: TRBV4-2
J: TRBJ2-3
CDR3: CASSYGTSETDTQYF

V: TRBV7-3
J: TRBJ2-7
CDR3: CASSFNGDEQYF